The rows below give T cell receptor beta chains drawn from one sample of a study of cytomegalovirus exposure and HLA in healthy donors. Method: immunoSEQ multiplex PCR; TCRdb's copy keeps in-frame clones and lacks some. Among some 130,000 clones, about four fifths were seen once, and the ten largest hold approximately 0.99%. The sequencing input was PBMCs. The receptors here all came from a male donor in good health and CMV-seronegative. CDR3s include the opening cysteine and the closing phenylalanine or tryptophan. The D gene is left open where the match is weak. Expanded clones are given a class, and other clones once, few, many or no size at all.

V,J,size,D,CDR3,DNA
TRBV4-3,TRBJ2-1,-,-,CASSQDIGYNEQFF,TGCGCCAGCAGCCAAGATATCGGCTACAATGAGCAGTTCTTC
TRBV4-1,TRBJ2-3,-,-,CASSQRYRTDTQYF,TGCGCCAGCAGCCAACGGTATCGCACAGATACGCAGTATTTT
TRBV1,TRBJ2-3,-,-,CTSSGQLTDTQYF,TGCACCAGCAGCGGGCAGCTCACAGATACGCAGTATTTT
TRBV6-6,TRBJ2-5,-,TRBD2,CASTQAGGEETQYF,TGTGCCAGCACTCAAGCGGGAGGGGAAGAGACCCAGTACTTC
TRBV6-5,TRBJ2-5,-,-,CASSYRTEETQYF,TGTGCCAGCAGTTACCGGACAGAAGAGACCCAGTACTTC
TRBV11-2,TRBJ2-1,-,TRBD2,CASRTLAGGISSYNEQFF,TGTGCCAGCAGAACACTAGCGGGGGGGATTAGCTCCTACAATGAGCAGTTCTTC
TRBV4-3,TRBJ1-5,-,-,CASSQDANSNQPQHF,TGCGCCAGCAGCCAAGACGCTAATAGCAATCAGCCCCAGCATTTT
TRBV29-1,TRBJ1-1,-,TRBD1,CSGDRGPRDTEAFF,TGCAGCGGGGACAGGGGGCCGCGGGACACTGAAGCTTTCTTT
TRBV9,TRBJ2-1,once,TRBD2,CASSVVGQRGAYNEQFF,TGTGCCAGCAGCGTAGTAGGCCAGCGGGGCGCATACAATGAGCAGTTCTTC
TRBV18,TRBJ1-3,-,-,CASSPSGEGNTIYF,TGTGCCAGCTCACCATCGGGGGAAGGAAACACCATATATTTT
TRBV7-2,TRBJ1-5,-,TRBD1,CASSFIGQGGQPQHF,TGTGCCAGCAGCTTTATAGGGCAGGGGGGTCAGCCCCAGCATTTT
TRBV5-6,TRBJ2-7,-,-,CASSSQLGPTDEQYF,TGTGCCAGCAGCTCTCAACTAGGCCCGACGGACGAGCAGTACTTC
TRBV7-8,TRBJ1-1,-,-,CASSLDRLGTEAFF,TGTGCCAGCAGCCTCGACAGGTTAGGCACTGAAGCTTTCTTT
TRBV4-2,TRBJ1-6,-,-,CASSQTENSPLHF,TGTGCCAGCAGCCAGACAGAGAATTCACCCCTCCACTTT
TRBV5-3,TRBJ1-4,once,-,CARSVPGPRWFGEKLFF,TGTGCCAGAAGCGTCCCAGGGCCCAGGTGGTTTGGTGAAAAACTGTTTTTT
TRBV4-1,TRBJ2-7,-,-,CASSQDLGGGDEQYF,TGCGCCAGCAGCCAAGACTTGGGGGGGGGCGACGAGCAGTACTTC
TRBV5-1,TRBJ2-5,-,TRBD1,CASSDDRGAETQYF,TGCGCCAGCAGCGACGACAGGGGAGCAGAGACCCAGTACTTC
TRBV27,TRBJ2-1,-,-,CASSFLFDSRVDSYNEQFF,TGTGCCAGCAGTTTCCTCTTCGACAGTCGAGTGGACTCCTACAATGAGCAGTTCTTC
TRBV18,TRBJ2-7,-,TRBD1,CASSPAGTGNYEQYF,TGTGCCAGCTCACCGGCCGGGACAGGGAATTACGAGCAGTACTTC
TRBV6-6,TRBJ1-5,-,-,CASTNGGGGNQPQHF,TGTGCCAGCACCAACGGAGGGGGGGGCAATCAGCCCCAGCATTTT
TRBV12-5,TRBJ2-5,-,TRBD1,CASGLARDRGRGETQYF,TGTGCTAGTGGTTTGGCCCGCGACAGGGGGCGCGGAGAGACCCAGTACTTC
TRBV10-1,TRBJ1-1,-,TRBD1,CASSTGTAPNTEAFF,TGCGCCAGCAGTACCGGGACAGCCCCCAACACTGAAGCTTTCTTT
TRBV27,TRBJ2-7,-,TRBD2,CASSLRPSGGAHSYEQYF,TGTGCCAGCAGTTTACGACCTAGCGGGGGGGCCCACTCCTACGAGCAGTACTTC
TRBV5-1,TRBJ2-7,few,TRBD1,CASSLQGFGTYEQYF,TGCGCCAGCAGCCTACAGGGGTTTGGGACCTACGAGCAGTACTTC
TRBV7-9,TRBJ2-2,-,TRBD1,CASSLYGTANTGELFF,TGTGCCAGCAGCTTGTACGGGACAGCGAACACCGGGGAGCTGTTTTTT
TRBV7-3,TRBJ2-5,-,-,CASSLGQAPSQETQYF,TGTGCCAGCAGCTTAGGGCAGGCCCCCTCCCAAGAGACCCAGTACTTC
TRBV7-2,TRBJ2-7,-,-,CASSLQGTYEQYF,TGTGCCAGCAGCTTACAGGGTACCTACGAGCAGTACTTC
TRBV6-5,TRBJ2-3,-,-,CASSYLDTQYF,TGTGCCAGCAGTTACCTGGATACGCAGTATTTT
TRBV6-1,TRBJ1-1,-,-,CASQMNTEAFF,TGTGCCAGCCAAATGAACACTGAAGCTTTCTTT